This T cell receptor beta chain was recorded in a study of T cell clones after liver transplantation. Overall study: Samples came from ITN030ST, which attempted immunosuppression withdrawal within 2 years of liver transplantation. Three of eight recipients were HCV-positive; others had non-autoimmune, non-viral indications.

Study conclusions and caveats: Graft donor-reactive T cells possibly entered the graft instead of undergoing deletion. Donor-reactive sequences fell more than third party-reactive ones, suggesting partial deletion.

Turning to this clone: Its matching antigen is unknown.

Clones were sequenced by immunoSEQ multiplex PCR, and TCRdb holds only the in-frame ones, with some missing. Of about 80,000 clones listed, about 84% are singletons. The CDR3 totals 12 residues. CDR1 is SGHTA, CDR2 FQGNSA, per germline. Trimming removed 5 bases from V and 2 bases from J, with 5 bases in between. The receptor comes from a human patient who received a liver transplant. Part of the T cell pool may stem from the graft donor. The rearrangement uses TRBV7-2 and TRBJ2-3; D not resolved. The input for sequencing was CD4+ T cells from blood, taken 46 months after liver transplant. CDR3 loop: CASSPPTDTQYF. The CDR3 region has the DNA TGTGCCAGCAGCCCCCCCACAGATACGCAGTATTTT.